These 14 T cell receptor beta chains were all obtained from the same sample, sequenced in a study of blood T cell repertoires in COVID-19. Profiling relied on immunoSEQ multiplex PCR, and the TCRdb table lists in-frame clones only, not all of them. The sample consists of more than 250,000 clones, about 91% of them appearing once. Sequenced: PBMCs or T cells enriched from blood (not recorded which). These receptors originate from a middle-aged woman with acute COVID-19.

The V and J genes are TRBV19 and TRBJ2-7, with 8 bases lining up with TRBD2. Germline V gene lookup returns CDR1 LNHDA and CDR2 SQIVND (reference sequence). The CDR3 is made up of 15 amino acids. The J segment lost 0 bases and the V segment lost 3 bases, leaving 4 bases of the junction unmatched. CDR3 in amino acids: CASSMVGRASYEQYF. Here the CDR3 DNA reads TGTGCCAGTAGTATGGTCGGGAGGGCCTCCTACGAGCAGTACTTC.

The CDR3 reads CASSVDMSGSGGIQYF. CDR3 nucleotide sequence: TGTGCCAGCAGCGTAGATATGAGCGGGAGTGGGGGCATTCAGTACTTC. The chain recombines TRBV9 with TRBJ2-4, with 8 nucleotides matching TRBD2. The CDR3 has 16 residues. Per the germline V gene, CDR1 is SGDLS and CDR2 is YYNGEE. Trimming took 0 bases from V and 9 from J; bases not matched to a gene: 11.

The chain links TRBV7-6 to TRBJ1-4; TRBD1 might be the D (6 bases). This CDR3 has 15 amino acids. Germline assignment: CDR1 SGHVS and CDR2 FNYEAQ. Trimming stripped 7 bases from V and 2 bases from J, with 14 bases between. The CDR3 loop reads CASTLRGGTNEKLFF. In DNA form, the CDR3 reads TGTGCCAGCACACTAAGGGGGGGCACTAATGAAAAACTGTTTTTT. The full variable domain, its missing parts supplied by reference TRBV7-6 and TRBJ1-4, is GAGVSQSPRYKVTKRGQDVALRCDPISGHVSLYWYRQALGQGPEFLTYFNYEAQQDKSGLPNDRFSAERPEGSISTLTIQRTEQRDSAMYRCASTLRGGTNEKLFFGSGTQLSVL.

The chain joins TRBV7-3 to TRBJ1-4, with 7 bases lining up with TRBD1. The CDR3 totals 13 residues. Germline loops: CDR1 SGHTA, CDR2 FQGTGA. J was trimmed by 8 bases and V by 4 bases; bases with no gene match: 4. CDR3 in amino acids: CASSSRQGEKLFF. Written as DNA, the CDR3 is TGTGCCAGCAGCTCTCGACAGGGCGAAAAACTGTTTTTT. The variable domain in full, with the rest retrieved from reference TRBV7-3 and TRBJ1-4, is GAGVSQTPSNKVTEKGKYVELRCDPISGHTALYWYRQSLGQGPEFLIYFQGTGAADDSGLPNDRFFAVRPEGSVSTLKIQRTERGDSAVYLCASSSRQGEKLFFGSGTQLSVL.

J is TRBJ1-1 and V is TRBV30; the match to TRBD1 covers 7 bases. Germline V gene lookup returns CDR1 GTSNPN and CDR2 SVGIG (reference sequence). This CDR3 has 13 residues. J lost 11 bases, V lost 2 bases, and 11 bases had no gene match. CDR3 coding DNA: TGTGCCTGGAGTTCACAGGGGCCGCAGTCGGCTTTCTTT. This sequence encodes CAWSSQGPQSAFF.

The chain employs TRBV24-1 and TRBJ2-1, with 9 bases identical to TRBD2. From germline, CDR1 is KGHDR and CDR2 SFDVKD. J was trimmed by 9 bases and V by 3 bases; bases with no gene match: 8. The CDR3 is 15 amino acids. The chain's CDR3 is CATSDVAGVIREQFF. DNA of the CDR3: TGTGCCACCAGTGATGTAGCGGGAGTCATACGTGAGCAGTTCTTC.

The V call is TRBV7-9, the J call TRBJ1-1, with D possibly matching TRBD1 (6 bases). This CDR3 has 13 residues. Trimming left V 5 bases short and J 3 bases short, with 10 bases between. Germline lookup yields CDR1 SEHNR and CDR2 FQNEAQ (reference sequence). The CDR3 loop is CASSITGYTEAFF. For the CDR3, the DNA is TGTGCCAGCAGCATCACAGGGTACACTGAAGCTTTCTTT.

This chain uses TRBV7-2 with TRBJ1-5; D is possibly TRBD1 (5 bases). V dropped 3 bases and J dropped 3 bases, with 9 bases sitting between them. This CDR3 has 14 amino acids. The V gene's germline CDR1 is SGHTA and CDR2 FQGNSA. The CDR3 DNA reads TGTGCCAGCAGCTTCGGGGGAATCAATCAGCCCCAGCATTTT. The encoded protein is CASSFGGINQPQHF.

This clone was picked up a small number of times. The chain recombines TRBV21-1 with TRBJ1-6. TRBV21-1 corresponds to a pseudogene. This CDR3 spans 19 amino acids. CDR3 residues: CASYAKWRERSSYNSPLHF. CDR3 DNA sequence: TGTGCCAGCTACGCAAAGTGGAGGGAAAGGAGCTCCTATAATTCACCCCTCCACTTT.

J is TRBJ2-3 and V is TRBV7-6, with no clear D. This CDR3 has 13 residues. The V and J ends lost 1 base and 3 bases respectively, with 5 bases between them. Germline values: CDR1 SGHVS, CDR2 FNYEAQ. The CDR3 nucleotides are TGTGCCAGCAGCTTAGGAGCGACAGATACGCAGTATTTT. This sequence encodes CASSLGATDTQYF.

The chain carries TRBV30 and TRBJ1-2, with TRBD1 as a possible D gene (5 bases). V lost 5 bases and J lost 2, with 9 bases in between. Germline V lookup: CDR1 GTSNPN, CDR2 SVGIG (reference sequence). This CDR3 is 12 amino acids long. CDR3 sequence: CAWGHGNYGYTF. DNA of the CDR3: TGTGCCTGGGGACACGGAAACTATGGCTACACCTTC.

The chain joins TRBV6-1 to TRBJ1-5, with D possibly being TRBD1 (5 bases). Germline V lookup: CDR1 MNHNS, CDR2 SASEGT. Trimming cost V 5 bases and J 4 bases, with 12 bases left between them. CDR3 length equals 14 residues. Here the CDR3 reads CASSYTQGNQPQHF. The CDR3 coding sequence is TGTGCCAGCAGTTATACCCAGGGAAATCAGCCCCAGCATTTT.

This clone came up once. The CDR3 spells CASQDRGNYGYTF. The DNA for the CDR3 is TGTGCCAGTCAGGACAGGGGGAACTATGGCTACACCTTC. V usage is TRBV19 and J usage is TRBJ1-2; the match to TRBD1 covers 10 bases. There are 13 residues in the CDR3. CDR1 is LNHDA, CDR2 SQIVND, per germline (reference sequence). V gave up 8 bases and J gave up 2 bases; unmatched junction bases: 2.

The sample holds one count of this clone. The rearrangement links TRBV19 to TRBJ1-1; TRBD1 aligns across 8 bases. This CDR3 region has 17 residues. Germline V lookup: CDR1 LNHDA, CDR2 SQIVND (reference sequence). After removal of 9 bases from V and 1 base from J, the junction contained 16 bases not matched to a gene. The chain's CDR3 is CASQIHETGEENTEAFF. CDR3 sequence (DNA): TGTGCCAGCCAGATACATGAGACAGGGGAGGAGAACACTGAAGCTTTCTTT.